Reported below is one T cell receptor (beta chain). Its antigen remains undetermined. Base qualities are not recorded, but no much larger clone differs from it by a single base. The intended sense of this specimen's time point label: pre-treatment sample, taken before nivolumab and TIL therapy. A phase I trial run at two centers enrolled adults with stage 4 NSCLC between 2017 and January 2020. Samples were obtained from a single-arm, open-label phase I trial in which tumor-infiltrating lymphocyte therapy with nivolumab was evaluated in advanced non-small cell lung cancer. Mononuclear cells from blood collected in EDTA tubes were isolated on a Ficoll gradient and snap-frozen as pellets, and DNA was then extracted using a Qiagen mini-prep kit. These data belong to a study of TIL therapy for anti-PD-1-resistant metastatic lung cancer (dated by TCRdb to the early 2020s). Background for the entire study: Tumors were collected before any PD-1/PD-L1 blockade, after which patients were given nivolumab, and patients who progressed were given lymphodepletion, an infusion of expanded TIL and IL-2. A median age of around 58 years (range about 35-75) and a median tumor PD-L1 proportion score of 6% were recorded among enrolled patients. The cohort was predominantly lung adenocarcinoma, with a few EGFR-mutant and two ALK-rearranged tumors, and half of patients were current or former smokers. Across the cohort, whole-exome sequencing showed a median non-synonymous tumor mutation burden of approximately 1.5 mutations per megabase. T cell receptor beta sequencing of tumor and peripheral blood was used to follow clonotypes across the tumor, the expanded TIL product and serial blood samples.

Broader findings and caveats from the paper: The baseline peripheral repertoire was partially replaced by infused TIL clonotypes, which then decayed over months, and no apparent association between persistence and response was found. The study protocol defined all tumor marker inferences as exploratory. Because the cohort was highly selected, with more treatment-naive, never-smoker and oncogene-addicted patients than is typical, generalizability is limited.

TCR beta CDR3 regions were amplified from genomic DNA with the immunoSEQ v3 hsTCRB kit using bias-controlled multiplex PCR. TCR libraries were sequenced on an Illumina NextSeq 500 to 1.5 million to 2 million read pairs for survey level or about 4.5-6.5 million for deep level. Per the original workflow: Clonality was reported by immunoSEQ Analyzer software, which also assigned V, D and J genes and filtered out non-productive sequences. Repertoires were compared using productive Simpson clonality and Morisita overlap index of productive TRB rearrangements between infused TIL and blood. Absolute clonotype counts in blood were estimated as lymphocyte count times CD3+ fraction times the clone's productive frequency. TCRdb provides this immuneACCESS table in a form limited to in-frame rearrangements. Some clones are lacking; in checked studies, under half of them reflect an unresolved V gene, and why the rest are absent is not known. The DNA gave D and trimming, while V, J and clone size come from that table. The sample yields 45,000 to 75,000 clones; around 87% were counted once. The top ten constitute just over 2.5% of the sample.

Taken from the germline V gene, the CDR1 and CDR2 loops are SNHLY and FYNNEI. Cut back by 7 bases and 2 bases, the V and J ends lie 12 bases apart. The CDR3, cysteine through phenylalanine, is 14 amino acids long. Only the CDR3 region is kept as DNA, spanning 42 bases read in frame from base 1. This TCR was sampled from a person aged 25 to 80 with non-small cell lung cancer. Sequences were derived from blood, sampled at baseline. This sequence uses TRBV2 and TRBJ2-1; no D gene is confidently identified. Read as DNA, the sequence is TGTGCCAGCACCAGAACGGCTACCTACAATGAGCAGTTCTTC. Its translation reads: CASTRTATYNEQFF.